Presented here are 27 T cell receptor beta chains from one specimen sequenced in a study of graft-versus-host responses after intestinal transplantation. Data came from immunoSEQ multiplex PCR; TCRdb stores just in-frame clones and leaves some out. The table has under 80,000 clones, 92% seen once. Sequenced here: PBMCs, sampled 98 days after intestinal transplantation. These receptors all stem from a human patient who received an intestinal transplant, so some T cells may come from the graft donor.

In regard to this clone: Lacking the conserved final phenylalanine or tryptophan, this CDR3 likely reflects a read error. It is unclear where the CDR3 begins or ends on the DNA, so no DNA is shown, and the CDR3 is as TCRdb lists it. The V and J genes are TRBV30 and TRBJ2-3; TRBD2 was called by the table and not checked on the DNA. The CDR3 length equals 14 residues, ends included. Germline values: CDR1 GTSNPN, CDR2 SVGIG (reference sequence). The CDR3 spells CAWSSRLAGEERVL.

The chain links TRBV6-5 to TRBJ2-5; 9 nucleotides align to TRBD2. This CDR3 is 14 amino acids long. Trimming removed 2 bases from V and 4 bases from J; junction bases left unmatched: 2. CDR1 is MNHEY, CDR2 SVGAGI, per germline. CDR3 protein: CASSYGGRGETQYF. CDR3 DNA: TGTGCCAGCAGTTACGGCGGGAGGGGAGAGACCCAGTACTTC.

The rearrangement links TRBV5-1 to TRBJ2-3; 10 bases match TRBD2. The germline gives CDR1 SGHRS, CDR2 YFSETQ. The CDR3 extends over 16 amino acids. The ends lost 0 bases at V and 2 bases at J; junction bases unmatched: 3. Written as DNA, the CDR3 is TGCGCCAGCAGCTTGGCCACTAGCGGGGTCACAGATACGCAGTATTTT. Translating it yields CASSLATSGVTDTQYF.

The gene calls are TRBV6-5 and TRBJ1-2, with a tentative D call TRBD1 (5 bases). The CDR3 contains 15 residues. Germline assignment: CDR1 MNHEY and CDR2 SVGAGI. V lost 2 bases to trimming and J lost 6 bases, with 16 bases between them. The CDR3 loop reads CASSYLPVGTDGYTF. Written as DNA, the CDR3 is TGTGCCAGCAGTTACCTTCCGGTGGGGACGGATGGCTACACCTTC.

The chain's CDR3 is CAIVIGGRKSYEQYF. Written as DNA, the CDR3 is TGTGCCATCGTGATCGGGGGGCGCAAGTCCTACGAGCAGTACTTC. V and J are TRBV2 and TRBJ2-7; possibly TRBD2 for D (7 bases). Trimming stripped 10 bases from V and 1 base from J, with 20 bases between. The CDR3 has 15 amino acids. Germline V CDR1 and CDR2: SNHLY, FYNNEI.

The V gene is TRBV18, the J gene TRBJ1-4, with 9 bases fitting TRBD1. CDR3 length: 16 residues. V lost 6 bases to trimming and J lost 6 bases; unmatched junction nucleotides: 11. The V gene's germline CDR1 is KGHSH and CDR2 LQKENI. The CDR3 DNA reads TGTGCCAGCTCTCTCGAACCGGGACAGGGCCATGAAAAACTGTTTTTT. Protein product: CASSLEPGQGHEKLFF.

The rearrangement links TRBV19 to TRBJ2-2; D is ambiguous. V gave up 9 bases and J gave up 5 bases, with 10 bases separating them. Germline values: CDR1 LNHDA, CDR2 SQIVND (reference sequence). This CDR3 region has 12 residues. This chain's CDR3 is CASQDATGELFF. In nucleotides, the CDR3 is TGTGCCAGCCAAGATGCTACCGGGGAGCTGTTTTTT. The entire variable domain, with the rest obtained from reference TRBV19 and TRBJ2-2, is as follows: DGGITQSPKYLFRKEGQNVTLSCEQNLNHDAMYWYRQDPGQGLRLIYYSQIVNDFQKGDIAEGYSVSREKKESFPLTVTSAQKNPTAFYLCASQDATGELFFGEGSRLTVL.

The rearrangement joins TRBV7-3 to TRBJ2-3; D uncertain. Trimming took off 1 base at V and 0 bases at J, with 5 bases between the two ends. There are 14 residues in the CDR3. CDR1 and CDR2 (germline): SGHTA, FQGTGA. Here the CDR3 DNA reads TGTGCCAGCAGCTTAAATCCTAGCACAGATACGCAGTATTTT. Its translation is CASSLNPSTDTQYF.

The chain combines TRBV6-5 with TRBJ2-5; 10 positions match TRBD2. After removal of 4 bases from V and 7 bases from J, the junction contained 12 bases not matched to a gene. The V gene's germline CDR1 is MNHEY and CDR2 SVGAGI. The CDR3 runs to 16 residues. This chain's CDR3 is CASSLLSGGALGTQYF. The CDR3 region has the DNA TGTGCCAGCAGTTTGCTGAGCGGGGGGGCCTTGGGGACCCAGTACTTC.

The chain is built from TRBV27 and TRBJ2-1, with 7 nucleotides matching TRBD2. Germline trimming cut 3 bases from V and 3 bases from J; bases unmatched to any gene: 5. This CDR3 region has 15 residues. The V gene's germline CDR1 is MNHEY and CDR2 SMNVEV (reference sequence). The CDR3 protein is CASSLAREIYNEQFF. The CDR3 region has the DNA TGTGCCAGCAGTTTGGCGCGGGAGATCTACAATGAGCAGTTCTTC.

This clone was counted once. The genes are TRBV5-1 and TRBJ2-1, with TRBD2 as a possible D gene (5 bases). The CDR3 is 18 amino acids. Germline-derived CDR1 and CDR2 are SGHRS and YFSETQ. Trimming took off 2 bases at V and 1 base at J, with 19 bases between the two ends. The CDR3 loop is CASSFPPTGLASYNEQFF. DNA for the CDR3: TGCGCCAGCAGCTTTCCCCCGACCGGCCTAGCTTCCTACAATGAGCAGTTCTTC.

This chain links TRBV9 with TRBJ1-1, with a tentative D call TRBD1 (5 bases). This CDR3 is built from 19 residues. In germline, CDR1 is SGDLS, CDR2 YYNGEE. Trimming took 1 base from V and 5 from J, leaving 27 bases between them. The CDR3 sequence is CASSVMTTGTQREKTEAFF. The DNA for the CDR3 is TGTGCCAGCAGCGTAATGACCACGGGGACCCAGAGGGAGAAGACTGAAGCTTTCTTT.

The chain has TRBV5-1 and TRBJ2-3; 8 bases are shared with TRBD1. The CDR3 contains 15 residues. CDR1 is SGHRS, CDR2 YFSETQ, per germline. The V and J ends lost 3 bases and 2 bases, in that order; junction bases with no gene match: 5. The CDR3 here is CASSWPTGVTDTQYF. The CDR3 nucleotides are TGCGCCAGCAGCTGGCCGACAGGGGTCACAGATACGCAGTATTTT.

The J gene is TRBJ2-1, the V gene TRBV7-6, with D possibly matching TRBD2 (5 bases). Trimming took 5 bases from V and 2 from J, leaving 19 bases between them. Germline CDR1 reads SGHVS; CDR2 reads FNYEAQ. CDR3 size: 17 residues. This CDR3 is CASSQSWGEGTYNEQFF. The CDR3 DNA reads TGTGCCAGCAGCCAGAGCTGGGGAGAGGGAACCTACAATGAGCAGTTCTTC.

V and J are TRBV7-9 and TRBJ2-7, with D perhaps matching TRBD2 (5 bases). Trimming pared 4 bases from V and 3 bases from J, leaving 10 bases between. In germline, CDR1 is SEHNR, CDR2 FQNEAQ (reference sequence). This CDR3 has 13 residues. The CDR3 bases are TGTGCCAGCAGCTCCACCCGGGGCTACGAGCAGTACTTC. It specifies CASSSTRGYEQYF.

The chain joins TRBV29-1 to TRBJ2-7; no clear D gene. CDR3 length equals 14 residues. Looked up from germline, CDR1 is SQVTM and CDR2 is ANQGSEA. V shed 0 bases and J shed 1 base, with 10 bases lying between them. DNA for the CDR3: TGCAGCGTTGAAGATCCAGACAAGTCCTACGAGCAGTACTTC. It codes for CSVEDPDKSYEQYF.

The chain uses TRBV18 and TRBJ2-7, with 8 bases identical to TRBD2. The CDR3 covers 15 residues. Germline loops: CDR1 KGHSH, CDR2 LQKENI. Losses at the gene ends were 5 bases for V and 2 bases for J; bases not matched to a gene: 8. CDR3 protein: CASSRSGRSPYEQYF. The CDR3 DNA follows: TGTGCCAGCTCAAGAAGCGGGAGATCCCCCTACGAGCAGTACTTC.

V gene TRBV10-3 combines with J gene TRBJ2-7, with TRBD1 identical over 10 bases. Trimming cost V 5 bases and J 5 bases; bases outside gene matches: 12. CDR3 length: 16 amino acids. CDR1 is ENHRY and CDR2 is SYGVKD in the germline V gene. The CDR3 here is CAISSDRDRGFHEQYF. CDR3 DNA: TGTGCCATCAGTAGTGACCGGGACAGGGGTTTCCACGAGCAGTACTTC.

The chain carries TRBV6-5 and TRBJ1-5; weak D call: TRBD1 (5 bases). Germline-derived CDR1 and CDR2 are MNHEY and SVGAGI. V shed 5 bases and J shed 11 bases, with 16 bases lying between them. CDR3 length: 13 amino acids. CDR3 in amino acids: CASSEYRIGTQHF. The CDR3 nucleotides read TGTGCCAGCAGTGAGTACAGGATCGGCACCCAGCATTTT.

V is TRBV5-4 and J is TRBJ1-5, with D uncertain. Looked up from germline, CDR1 is SGHNT and CDR2 is YYREEE (reference sequence). This CDR3 has 13 residues. Trimming pared 1 base from V and 6 bases from J, leaving 8 bases between. The CDR3 nucleotides read TGTGCCAGCAGCTTGAGGTTGGGTCAGCCCCAGCATTTT. Its protein is CASSLRLGQPQHF.

The V call is TRBV19, the J call TRBJ2-1, with 9 bases matching TRBD2. This CDR3 has 16 residues. The V segment lost 4 bases and the J segment 4 bases; nucleotides outside the gene matches: 8. Germline CDR1 is LNHDA and CDR2 is SQIVND (reference sequence). CDR3 sequence: CASSSILAGQYNEQFF. Here the CDR3 DNA reads TGTGCCAGTAGTAGCATCCTAGCGGGACAATACAATGAGCAGTTCTTC.

This rearrangement joins TRBV6-1 to TRBJ2-7, with no clear D. This CDR3 has 15 residues. In germline, CDR1 is MNHNS, CDR2 SASEGT. The V end lost 2 bases, the J end lost 4 bases, and 15 bases lay between the germline ends. CDR3 amino acids: CASSETGRRPYEQYF. Written as DNA, the CDR3 is TGTGCCAGCAGTGAAACGGGCCGCCGCCCTTACGAGCAGTACTTC.

V gene TRBV19 combines with J gene TRBJ2-6; 14 bases map to TRBD2. This CDR3 is built from 19 residues. In germline, CDR1 is LNHDA, CDR2 SQIVND (reference sequence). The V gene end was trimmed by 4 bases and the J gene end by 0 bases; junction bases not matched to a gene: 5. The CDR3 sequence: CASSKGLAGALSGANVLTF. CDR3 coding DNA: TGTGCCAGTAGTAAGGGACTAGCGGGGGCGCTCTCTGGGGCCAACGTCCTGACTTTC.

This clone was observed a single time. V usage is TRBV4-1 and J usage is TRBJ2-3; TRBD2 aligns across 13 bases. The CDR3 contains 19 residues. Trimming at V came to 3 bases and at J to 5 bases, leaving 14 bases not matched to a gene. The germline V gene encodes CDR1 MGHRA and CDR2 YSYEKL. The CDR3 is CASSQGLAGFPRREDTQYF. As DNA, the CDR3 is TGCGCCAGCAGCCAGGGACTAGCGGGGTTCCCTCGAAGGGAAGATACGCAGTATTTT.

This clone appeared a single time. The V call is TRBV10-3, the J call TRBJ2-3, with a weak D call TRBD2 (6 bases). Between the trimmed V and J ends, which lost 3 bases and 2 bases, there was a span of 18 bases. Germline values: CDR1 ENHRY, CDR2 SYGVKD. The CDR3 contains 17 residues. As DNA, the CDR3 is TGTGCCATCAGTGACCCCGTGTCTAGCGCATCCACAGATACGCAGTATTTT. Translated, it gives CAISDPVSSASTDTQYF.

This chain joins TRBV10-1 and TRBJ2-1, with 8 bases aligning to TRBD1. The CDR3 consists of 13 residues. V was pared by 6 bases and J by 9 bases, with 7 bases of the junction left unmatched. Germline V CDR1 and CDR2: WNHNN, SYGVQD (reference sequence). The CDR3 region has the DNA TGCGCCAGCAGCCGGACAGGGCTAGGTGAGCAGTTCTTC. It codes for CASSRTGLGEQFF.

This sequence joins TRBV5-4 and TRBJ2-1, with TRBD2 as a possible D gene (6 bases). The CDR3 has 15 amino acids. Germline V CDR1 and CDR2: SGHNT, YYREEE (reference sequence). Trimming took 1 base from V and 9 from J, leaving 17 bases between them. The CDR3 nucleotides read TGTGCCAGCAGCTTGTGGTCTGGCGGGACGGCTGAGCAGTTCTTC. This codes for CASSLWSGGTAEQFF.